This T cell receptor (beta chain) stems from a study of blood T cell repertoires in COVID-19. Overall study context: The cDNA or gDNA used as material had been derived from T cells, B-cell-depleted T cells, or PBMCs.

With V trimmed by 7 bases and J by 3 bases, 5 bases remained unmatched. Germline V gives CDR1 SNHLY, CDR2 FYNNEI. The CDR3 totals 13 residues. Assay: immunoSEQ multiplex PCR; the TCRdb copy retains only in-frame clones and omits some. The sample yields about 240,000 clones, roughly 83% seen once. The receptor comes from a woman aged 80 or older with acute or convalescent COVID-19. Sequenced input: peripheral blood. The chain carries TRBV2 and TRBJ1-1, with 7 bases aligning to TRBD1. The CDR3 DNA is TGTGCCAGCACCCCCGACAGGGACACTGAAGCTTTCTTT. Translating gives CASTPDRDTEAFF.